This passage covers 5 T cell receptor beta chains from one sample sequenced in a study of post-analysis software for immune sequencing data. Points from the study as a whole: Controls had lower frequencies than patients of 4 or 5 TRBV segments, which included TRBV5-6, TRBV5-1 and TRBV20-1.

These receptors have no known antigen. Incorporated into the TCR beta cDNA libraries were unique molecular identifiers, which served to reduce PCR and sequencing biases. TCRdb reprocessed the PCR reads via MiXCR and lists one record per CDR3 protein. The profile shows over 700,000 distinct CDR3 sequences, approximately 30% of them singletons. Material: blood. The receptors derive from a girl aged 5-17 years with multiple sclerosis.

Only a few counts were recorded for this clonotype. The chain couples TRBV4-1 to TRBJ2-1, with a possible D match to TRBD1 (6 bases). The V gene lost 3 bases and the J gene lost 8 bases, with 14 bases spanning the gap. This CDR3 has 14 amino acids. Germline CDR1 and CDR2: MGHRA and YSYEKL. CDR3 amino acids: CASSHDRPGDEQFF. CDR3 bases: TGCGCCAGCAGCCACGACAGGCCGGGCGATGAGCAGTTCTTC.

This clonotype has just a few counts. CDR3 nucleotide sequence: TGTGCCATCAGTGAGGGGAGCAATCAGCCCCAGCATTTT. Encoded protein: CAISEGSNQPQHF. V usage is TRBV10-3 and J usage is TRBJ1-5; D gene ambiguous. This CDR3 is built from 13 residues. Germline V lookup: CDR1 ENHRY, CDR2 SYGVKD. Trimming left V 2 bases short and J 1 base short, with 3 bases between.

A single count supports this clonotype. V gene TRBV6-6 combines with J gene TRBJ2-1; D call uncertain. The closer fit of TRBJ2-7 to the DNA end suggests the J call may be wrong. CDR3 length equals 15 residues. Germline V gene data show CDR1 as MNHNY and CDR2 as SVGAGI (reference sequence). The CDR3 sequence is CASSYAESSYNEQYF. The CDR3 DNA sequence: TGTGCCAGCAGTTATGCGGAGAGCTCCTACAATGAGCAGTACTTC.

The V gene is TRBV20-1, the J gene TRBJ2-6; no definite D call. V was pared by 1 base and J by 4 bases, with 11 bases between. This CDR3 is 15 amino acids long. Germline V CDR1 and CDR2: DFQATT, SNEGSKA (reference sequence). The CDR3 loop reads CSARARVAGANVLTF. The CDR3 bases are TGCAGTGCTAGAGCCCGCGTCGCGGGGGCCAACGTCCTGACTTTC.

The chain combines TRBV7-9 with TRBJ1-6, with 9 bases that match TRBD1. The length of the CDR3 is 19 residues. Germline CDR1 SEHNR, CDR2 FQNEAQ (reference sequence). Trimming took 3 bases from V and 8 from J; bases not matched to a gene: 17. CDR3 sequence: CASSFLGTGILITDSPLHF. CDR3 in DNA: TGTGCCAGCAGCTTTCTAGGGACAGGGATCCTGATAACCGATTCACCCCTCCACTTT.